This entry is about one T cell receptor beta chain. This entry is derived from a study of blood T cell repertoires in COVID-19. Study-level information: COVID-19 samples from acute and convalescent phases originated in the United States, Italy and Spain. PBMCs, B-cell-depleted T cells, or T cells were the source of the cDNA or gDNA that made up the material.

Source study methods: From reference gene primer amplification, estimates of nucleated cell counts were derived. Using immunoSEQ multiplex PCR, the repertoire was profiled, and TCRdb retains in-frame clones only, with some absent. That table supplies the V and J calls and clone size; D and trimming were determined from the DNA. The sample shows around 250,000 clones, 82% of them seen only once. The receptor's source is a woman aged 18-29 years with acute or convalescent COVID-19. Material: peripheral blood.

CDR3 region: CASSKGISRVPGQRKETQYF. The CDR3 coding sequence is TGTGCCAGCAGCAAAGGGATCTCCAGGGTTCCGGGACAGAGAAAAGAGACCCAGTACTTC. The chain recombines TRBV21-1 with TRBJ2-5; the D call of TRBD1 is as the table states it, not checked on the DNA. TRBV21-1 constitutes a pseudogene. CDR3 size: 20 residues.